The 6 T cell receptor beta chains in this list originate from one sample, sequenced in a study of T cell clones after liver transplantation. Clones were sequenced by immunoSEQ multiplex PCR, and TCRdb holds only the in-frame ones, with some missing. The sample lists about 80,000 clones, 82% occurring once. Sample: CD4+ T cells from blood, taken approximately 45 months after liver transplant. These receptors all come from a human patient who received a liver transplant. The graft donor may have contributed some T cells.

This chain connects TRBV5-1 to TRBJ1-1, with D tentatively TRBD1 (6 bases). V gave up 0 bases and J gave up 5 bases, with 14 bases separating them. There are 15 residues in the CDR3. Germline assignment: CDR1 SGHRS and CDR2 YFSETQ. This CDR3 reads CASSLGARGWTEAFF. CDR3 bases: TGCGCCAGCAGCTTGGGGGCCAGGGGATGGACTGAAGCTTTCTTT. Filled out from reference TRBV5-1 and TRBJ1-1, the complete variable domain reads KAGVTQTPRYLIKTRGQQVTLSCSPISGHRSVSWYQQTPGQGLQFLFEYFSETQRNKGNFPGRFSGRQFSNSRSEMNVSTLELGDSALYLCASSLGARGWTEAFFGQGTRLTVV.

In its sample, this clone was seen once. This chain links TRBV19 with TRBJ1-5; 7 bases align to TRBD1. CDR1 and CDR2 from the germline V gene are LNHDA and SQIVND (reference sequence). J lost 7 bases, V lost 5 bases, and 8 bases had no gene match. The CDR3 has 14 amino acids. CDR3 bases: TGTGCCAGTAGTCCCGACAGGGCGCAGCAGCCCCAGCATTTT. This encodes CASSPDRAQQPQHF. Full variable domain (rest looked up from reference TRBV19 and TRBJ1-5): DGGITQSPKYLFRKEGQNVTLSCEQNLNHDAMYWYRQDPGQGLRLIYYSQIVNDFQKGDIAEGYSVSREKKESFPLTVTSAQKNPTAFYLCASSPDRAQQPQHFGDGTRLSIL.

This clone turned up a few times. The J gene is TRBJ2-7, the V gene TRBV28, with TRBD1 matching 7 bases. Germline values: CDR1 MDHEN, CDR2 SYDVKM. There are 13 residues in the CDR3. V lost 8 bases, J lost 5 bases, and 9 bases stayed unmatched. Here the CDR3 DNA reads TGTGCCAGCGCCCTCCCGGACAGGAACGAGCAGTACTTC. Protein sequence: CASALPDRNEQYF.

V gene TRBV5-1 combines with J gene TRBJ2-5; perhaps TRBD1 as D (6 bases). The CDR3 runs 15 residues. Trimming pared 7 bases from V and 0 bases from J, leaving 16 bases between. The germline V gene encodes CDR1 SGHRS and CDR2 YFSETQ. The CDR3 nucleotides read TGCGCCAGCGATGAACAGGGAACGAACCAAGAGACCCAGTACTTC. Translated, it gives CASDEQGTNQETQYF.

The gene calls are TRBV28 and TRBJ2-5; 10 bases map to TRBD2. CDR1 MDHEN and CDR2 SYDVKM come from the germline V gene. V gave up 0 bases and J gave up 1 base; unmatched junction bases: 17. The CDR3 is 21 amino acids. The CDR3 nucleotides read TGTGCCAGCAGTTTATGGGGCCCTCTTTCAACAGCGGGAGGGCCCCAAGAGACCCAGTACTTC. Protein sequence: CASSLWGPLSTAGGPQETQYF.

The CDR3 bases are TGTGCCAGTAGTATACGGAGAAGGCGGGGCACTGAAGCTTTCTTT. Translating it yields CASSIRRRRGTEAFF. This rearrangement joins TRBV19 to TRBJ1-1; D unresolved. Trimming stripped 2 bases from V and 4 bases from J, with 14 bases between. There are 15 residues in the CDR3. Germline V gene sequence: CDR1 LNHDA, CDR2 SQIVND (reference sequence).